What follows is one T cell receptor beta chain and its context. Its antigen remains unidentified. The germline gives CDR1 SGHRS, CDR2 YFSETQ. The CDR3 covers 14 residues. V lost 0 bases to trimming and J lost 2 bases, with 7 bases between them. From RNA transcripts, TCR beta CDR3 regions were amplified. With the HTBI primer set, the TCR CDR3 went through a first round of RT-PCR. TCRdb called the multiplex PCR reads again in MiXCR, with one record for every CDR3 protein. The sample lists 530,000 or so distinct CDR3 sequences; about 15% were seen once. This sample is drawn from a study of T cells in Graves' hyperthyroidism and ophthalmopathy. Study-level background: Peripheral blood collection took place at initial diagnosis, before any treatment.

General study points: The majority of expanded thyroid clonotypes above 0.001 also appeared in blood. Patients with ophthalmopathy were separated from those with stable hyperthyroidism by a 13 V-J model.

Lactation, pregnancy, other autoimmune disease or uncontrolled infection excluded patients. This chain connects TRBV5-1 to TRBJ2-3; D call uncertain. The source is a woman between 18 and 29 years old with Graves' ophthalmopathy. Sequenced sample: blood. CDR3 nucleotide sequence: TGCGCCAGCAGCTTGGACCGATACACAGATACGCAGTATTTT. Its protein product is CASSLDRYTDTQYF.